Many counts were recorded for the clone carrying this T cell receptor (beta chain). What it recognizes is unknown. MiXCR was run by TCRdb on the reads, yielding one entry per CDR3 protein. The profile shows approximately 43,000 distinct CDR3 sequences, approximately 22% of them singletons. The V and J ends lost 4 bases and 6 bases respectively, with 13 bases between them. The length of the CDR3 is 15 residues. Germline V lookup: CDR1 KGHSH, CDR2 LQKENI. The sample belongs to a study of T cell repertoires in cytomegalovirus infection. Across the study: Public TCR beta signatures were indicative of both CMV infection and a matching HLA type. Broader study findings: Cumulated frequencies of public TCR beta families served to identify carriers of CMV plus the relevant HLA. HLA-C-restricted CMV clonotypes gave the most frequent clonotype in two of eight donors.

This chain connects TRBV18 to TRBJ1-6; D is uncertain. The material sequenced was PBMCs, sequenced either directly or after in vitro stimulation (not recorded which). The receptor was isolated from a human donor in good health (CMV status not recorded). Some clones in this sample may be carry-over from other donors' samples. The CDR3 region is CASSLARGANSPLHF. In nucleotides, the CDR3 is TGTGCCAGCTCACTGGCCCGGGGAGCTAATTCACCCCTCCACTTT.